This T cell receptor beta chain was captured in a study of cytomegalovirus exposure and HLA in healthy donors. Across the whole study: In an early release, HLA-typed donors contributed approximately 80 million unique TCR sequences. Notes on the study in general: On later analysis, the bulk of CMV-associated TCR beta chains appeared to be HLA-restricted. No immune exposure information besides CMV serostatus was available. Among TCR sequences, most were rare, though some public TCRs appeared in many donors.

V dropped 6 bases and J dropped 7 bases, with 19 bases sitting between them. Germline V gives CDR1 MNHNY, CDR2 SVGAGI (reference sequence). CDR3 size: 15 residues. Remarks on this clone: The antigen remains undetermined.

Primers included in the PCR were 60 Vbeta and 13 Jbeta primers. Profiled with immunoSEQ multiplex PCR; TCRdb holds only in-frame clones, not every one. Found here are 35,000 to 55,000 clones, roughly 51% of them singletons; the top ten hold about 6.3%. The sequencing sample was made of PBMCs. This receptor was taken from a man aged 55 to 69 in good health and CMV-seronegative. This rearrangement joins TRBV6-6 to TRBJ2-1, with TRBD2 as a possible D gene (5 bases). The CDR3 is CASRQLGMSGNEQFF. CDR3 nucleotides: TGTGCCAGCAGACAACTAGGGATGTCGGGGAATGAGCAGTTCTTC.